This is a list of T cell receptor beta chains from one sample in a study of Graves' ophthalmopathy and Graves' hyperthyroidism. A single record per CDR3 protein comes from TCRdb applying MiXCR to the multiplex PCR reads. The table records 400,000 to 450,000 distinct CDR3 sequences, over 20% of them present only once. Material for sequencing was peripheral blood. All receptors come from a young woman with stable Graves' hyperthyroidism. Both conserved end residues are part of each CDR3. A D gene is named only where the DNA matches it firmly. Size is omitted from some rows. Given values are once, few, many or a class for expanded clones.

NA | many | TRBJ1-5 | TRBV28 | CASRVREQPQHF | TGTGCCAGCAGGGTGAGGGAGCAGCCCCAGCATTTT
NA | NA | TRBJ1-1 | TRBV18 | CASSPSTMHSKAFF | TGTGCCAGCTCACCATCAACCATGCACAGTAAAGCTTTCTTT
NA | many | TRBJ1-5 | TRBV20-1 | CSARAWRGVGGNQPQHF | TGCAGTGCTAGAGCTTGGCGAGGGGTAGGGGGCAATCAGCCCCAGCATTTT
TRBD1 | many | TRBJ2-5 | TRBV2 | CASKGAGETQCF | TGTGCCAGCAAGGGGGCCGGAGAGACCCAGTGCTTC
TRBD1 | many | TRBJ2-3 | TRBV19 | CASSNTGGAETQYF | TGTGCCAGTAGCAATACAGGGGGCGCAGAGACGCAGTATTTT
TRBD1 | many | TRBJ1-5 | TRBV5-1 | CASSWTGGDQPQHF | TGCGCCAGCAGCTGGACAGGGGGCGATCAGCCCCAGCATTTT
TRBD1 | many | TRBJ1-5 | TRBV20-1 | CSAQRPGQQLNQPQHF | TGCAGTGCTCAACGCCCGGGACAGCAACTCAATCAGCCCCAGCATTTT
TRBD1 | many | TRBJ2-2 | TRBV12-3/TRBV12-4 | CASRLDRANTGELFF | TGTGCCAGCAGATTGGACAGGGCTAACACCGGGGAGCTGTTTTTT
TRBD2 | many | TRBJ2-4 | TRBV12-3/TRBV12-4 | CASSLGWVAGGGNIKYF | TGTGCCAGCAGTTTAGGATGGGTAGCGGGAGGCGGGAACATTAAGTACTTC
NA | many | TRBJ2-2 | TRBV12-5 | CASGSSGHSTGELFF | TGTGCTAGTGGTTCGTCCGGACATAGTACCGGGGAGCTGTTTTTT
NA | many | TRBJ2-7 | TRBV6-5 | CASTHEEGGYEQYF | TGTGCCAGCACCCACGAGGAGGGCGGGTACGAGCAGTACTTC
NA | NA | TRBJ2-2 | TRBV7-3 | CASSLYRQTGELFF | TGTGCCAGCAGCTTATATCGACAAACCGGGGAGCTGTTTTTT
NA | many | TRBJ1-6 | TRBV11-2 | CASSISGWREPLHF | TGTGCCAGCAGCATCTCGGGTTGGCGGGAACCCCTCCACTTT
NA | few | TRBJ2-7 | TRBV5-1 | CASSPGGVPEQYF | TGCGCCAGCAGCCCCGGAGGGGTCCCAGAGCAGTACTTC
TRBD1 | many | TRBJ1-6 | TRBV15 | CAKQGGNSPLHF | TGTGCCAAACAGGGGGGGAATTCACCCCTCCACTTT
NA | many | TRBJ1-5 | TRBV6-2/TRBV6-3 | CASSTLYGNQPQHF | TGTGCCAGCAGTACCTTGTACGGCAATCAGCCCCAGCATTTT
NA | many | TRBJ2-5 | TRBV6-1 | CASSSLETQYF | TGTGCCAGCAGCTCCCTGGAGACCCAGTACTTC
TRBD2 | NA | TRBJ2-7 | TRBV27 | CASSRQISGLAGPGEQYF | TGTGCCAGCAGCCGACAGATCTCCGGACTAGCGGGCCCGGGGGAGCAGTACTTC
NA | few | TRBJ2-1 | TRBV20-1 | CSACIDGDEQFF | TGCAGTGCCTGTATCGACGGCGATGAGCAGTTCTTC
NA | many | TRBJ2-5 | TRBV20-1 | CSAMRQVQETQYF | TGCAGTGCTATGAGACAGGTCCAAGAGACCCAGTACTTC
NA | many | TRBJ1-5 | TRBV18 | CASSGTSSPQHF | TGTGCCAGCTCAGGAACCTCGTCGCCCCAGCATTTT
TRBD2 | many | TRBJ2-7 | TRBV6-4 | CASRSAGGTRGTNLYEQYF | TGTGCCAGCAGATCGGCCGGAGGGACTAGGGGAACCAACCTCTACGAGCAGTACTTC
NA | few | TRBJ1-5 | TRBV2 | CASSEAPPLPRAFDGPQHF | TGTGCCAGCAGTGAAGCCCCCCCACTCCCCAGGGCCTTCGATGGGCCCCAGCATTTT
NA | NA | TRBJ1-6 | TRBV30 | CAWRGPIRLHF | TGTGCCTGGAGGGGCCCCATTCGCCTCCACTTT